Shown below are 6 T cell receptor beta chains from a single sample sequenced in a study of T cells in Graves' hyperthyroidism and ophthalmopathy. TCR beta CDR3 sequences were amplified from RNA transcripts. The HTBI primer set served for first-round RT-PCR of the TCR CDR3. TCRdb fed the multiplex PCR reads into MiXCR, producing one record per CDR3 protein. The table has over 350,000 distinct CDR3 sequences, about 14% seen once; the top ten hold approximately 13%. The sequenced material came from blood. Receptors originate from a man aged 18 to 30 with Graves' ophthalmopathy.

This clonotype was counted a few times. In DNA, the CDR3 is TGTGCCAGCAGTGAAGGTAGCTGGGAGACCCAGTACTTC. Translating gives CASSEGSWETQYF. The rearrangement uses TRBV2 and TRBJ2-5; D remains unclear. There are 13 residues in the CDR3. Per germline, CDR1 SNHLY and CDR2 FYNNEI. V gave up 1 base and J gave up 5 bases, with 8 bases separating them.

This clonotype was counted ten times or more. This rearrangement joins TRBV30 to TRBJ2-7; TRBD2 might be the D (5 bases). From germline, CDR1 is GTSNPN and CDR2 SVGIG (reference sequence). The CDR3 contains 12 residues. V was cut by 3 bases and J by 9 bases, with 15 bases left in between. CDR3 nucleotide sequence: TGTGCCTGGAGCTCAAGCCTACGGGGGCAGTACTTC. It is translated as CAWSSSLRGQYF.

This clonotype has a count of ten or more. The chain couples TRBV7-9 to TRBJ2-5; D call uncertain. CDR3 length equals 13 residues. V shed 6 bases and J shed 1 base, with 9 bases lying between them. Germline V gene data show CDR1 as SEHNR and CDR2 as FQNEAQ (reference sequence). CDR3 loop: CASSTVLQETQYF. CDR3 in DNA: TGTGCCAGCAGTACAGTGCTCCAAGAGACCCAGTACTTC.

This clonotype was seen repeatedly, ten times or more. Here the CDR3 reads CASSLRRTLAKNIQYF. DNA of the CDR3: TGTGCCAGCAGCTTACGACGGACCCTAGCCAAAAACATTCAGTACTTC. This chain connects TRBV7-8 to TRBJ2-4; no clear D gene. V lost 2 bases, J lost 0 bases, and 11 bases lay in between. Per the germline V gene, CDR1 is SGHVS and CDR2 is FQNEAQ. The CDR3 has 16 amino acids.

This clonotype was counted at least ten times. The CDR3 bases are TGTGCCAGCAGCTCCCAACCTCTGGATCAGCCCCAGCATTTT. Its translation: CASSSQPLDQPQHF. This chain uses TRBV11-2 with TRBJ1-5; no clear D. The CDR3 spans 14 residues. The germline V gene has CDR1 SGHAT and CDR2 FQNNGV. Trimming cost V 4 bases and J 5 bases, with 12 bases left between them.

This clonotype occurred a few times. The chain employs TRBV27 and TRBJ2-5, with D uncertain. Trimming pared 3 bases from V and 0 bases from J, leaving 11 bases between. CDR1 MNHEY and CDR2 SMNVEV come from the germline V gene (reference sequence). The CDR3 has 15 amino acids. The CDR3, as DNA: TGTGCCAGCAGTTTCCACAGAGCTTACCAAGAGACCCAGTACTTC. Translating gives CASSFHRAYQETQYF.